This T cell receptor (beta chain) comes out of a study of control samples from healthy donors and cancer patients (dated by TCRdb to 2020 to 2022). The CDR3 spans 14 residues, from the cysteine through the phenylalanine. Only the CDR3 portion is preserved as DNA: 42 bases, with reading frame beginning at the first base. V trim: 5 bases; J trim: 4 bases; unmatched bases: 5. For CDR1 and CDR2, the germline V gene lists MNHEY and SVGEGT. This clone was picked up one time. It has no known antigen specificity. Qualities for individual bases were not recorded, and no much larger clone is one base off. The library was obtained by the immunoSEQ multiplex PCR assay. The table comes from immuneACCESS by way of TCRdb, which keeps in-frame sequences with V and J called. Part of the clones is missing from these tables; in studies checked, under half for an unresolved V gene and the rest for unknown reasons. This sample holds about 77,000 clones; almost 95% were observed only once. Jointly, the top ten make up 5.5% to 6.5% of the sample.

The sample comprised blood. This sequence uses TRBV6-2 or TRBV6-3 and TRBJ2-3, with 8 middle bases fitting TRBD2. This clonotype was obtained from a woman aged 60-75 years in good health. The CDR3 corresponds to CASSARGGSDTQYF. Read as DNA, the sequence is TGTGCCAGCAGTGCCCGGGGGGGATCAGATACGCAGTATTTT.